These 29 T cell receptor beta chains were sequenced from one sample in a study of blood T cell dynamics during melanoma immunotherapy. Described time point: pre-treatment baseline. Only in-frame clones appear in the TCRdb table, and some are missing; sequencing was by immunoSEQ multiplex PCR. The profile shows 9,500 to 14,000 clones, approximately 87% of them singletons. The sequenced sample was blood, obtained from a patient treated with checkpoint blockade. These receptors came from a human donor with melanoma.

This chain connects TRBV5-1 to TRBJ2-2, with a weak D call TRBD2 (5 bases). V was pared by 3 bases and J by 7 bases, with 10 bases between. The CDR3 contains 13 residues. Germline lookup yields CDR1 SGHRS and CDR2 YFSETQ. The chain's CDR3 is CASSSNEGGELFF. CDR3 nucleotide sequence: TGCGCCAGCAGCTCGAACGAGGGCGGGGAGCTGTTTTTT. The full variable domain, in which reference TRBV5-1 and TRBJ2-2 provide the parts outside the CDR3, is KAGVTQTPRYLIKTRGQQVTLSCSPISGHRSVSWYQQTPGQGLQFLFEYFSETQRNKGNFPGRFSGRQFSNSRSEMNVSTLELGDSALYLCASSSNEGGELFFGEGSRLTVL.

The chain is built from TRBV18 and TRBJ2-2; no clear D. Trimming removed 2 bases from V and 2 bases from J, with 9 bases in between. Looked up from germline, CDR1 is KGHSH and CDR2 is LQKENI. The CDR3 is 15 residues long. The CDR3 region has the DNA TGTGCCAGCTCACCAGTGAGCCTCAACACCGGGGAGCTGTTTTTT. Encoded protein: CASSPVSLNTGELFF.

This chain links TRBV19 with TRBJ2-1; possible D gene TRBD2, 6 bases. Germline V lookup: CDR1 LNHDA, CDR2 SQIVND (reference sequence). V dropped 10 bases and J dropped 8 bases, with 15 bases sitting between them. The CDR3 length is 12 residues. DNA of the CDR3: TGTGCCACCGCAAGGAGGGGTCATGAGCAGTTCTTC. It encodes CATARRGHEQFF.

The chain employs TRBV27 and TRBJ1-1; D is ambiguous. This CDR3 is built from 13 residues. V was clipped by 5 bases and J by 1 base, with 8 bases between them. The germline V gene has CDR1 MNHEY and CDR2 SMNVEV (reference sequence). CDR3 region: CASSLLGNTEAFF. As DNA, the CDR3 is TGTGCCAGCAGTCTTCTCGGGAACACTGAAGCTTTCTTT.

The table lists this clone with a count of one. The chain is built from TRBV19 and TRBJ1-1, with TRBD1 identical over 9 bases. V shed 5 bases, J shed 2 bases, and the junction held 6 bases outside the gene matches. The CDR3 length is 15 residues. Germline loops: CDR1 LNHDA, CDR2 SQIVND (reference sequence). CDR3 sequence: CASSAKGQGNTEAFF. The CDR3 bases are TGTGCCAGTAGTGCAAAGGGACAGGGAAACACTGAAGCTTTCTTT.

The rearrangement uses TRBV5-4 and TRBJ1-1; TRBD1 is a possible D gene (5 bases). The V gene's germline CDR1 is SGHNT and CDR2 YYREEE (reference sequence). V lost 7 bases and J 2 bases, leaving 15 bases between the germline ends. The CDR3 loop spans 14 amino acids. Here the CDR3 reads CASGLRDFNTEAFF. The CDR3 DNA reads TGTGCCAGCGGACTCCGGGACTTCAACACTGAAGCTTTCTTT.

The chain carries TRBV6-5 and TRBJ1-5; D gene uncertain. CDR3 length equals 15 residues. Germline CDR1 reads MNHEY; CDR2 reads SVGAGI. V was clipped by 0 bases and J by 1 base, with 7 bases between them. The CDR3 DNA follows: TGTGCCAGCAGTTACTCGATGGCAAGCAATCAGCCCCAGCATTTT. Translation: CASSYSMASNQPQHF.

V and J are TRBV11-1 and TRBJ2-7, with D unclear. V dropped 5 bases and J dropped 3 bases, with 17 bases sitting between them. CDR1 and CDR2 from the germline V gene are SGHAT and FQDESV (reference sequence). CDR3 length equals 15 residues. DNA for the CDR3: TGTGCCAGCAGCCTCTCACTTGCGGCAGACTACGAGCAGTACTTC. This translates into CASSLSLAADYEQYF.

This chain joins TRBV4-1 and TRBJ1-4, with unresolved D. The V end lost 3 bases, the J end lost 4 bases, and 12 bases lay between the germline ends. Germline V gives CDR1 MGHRA, CDR2 YSYEKL. The CDR3 has 15 amino acids. The CDR3 here is CASSHPAGFNEKLFF. CDR3 in DNA: TGCGCCAGCAGCCACCCAGCGGGGTTTAATGAAAAACTGTTTTTT.

The chain employs TRBV19 and TRBJ1-5; D call uncertain. This CDR3 has 14 amino acids. Germline-derived CDR1 and CDR2 are LNHDA and SQIVND (reference sequence). Trimming removed 3 bases at V and 4 bases at J, with 10 bases between. The CDR3 DNA follows: TGTGCCAGTAGTATTCCACGGATGAATCAGCCCCAGCATTTT. Amino acid sequence: CASSIPRMNQPQHF.

The rearrangement uses TRBV7-3 and TRBJ1-1; the match to TRBD1 covers 7 bases. Per germline, CDR1 SGHTA and CDR2 FQGTGA. Germline trimming cut 1 base from V and 7 bases from J; bases unmatched to any gene: 3. The CDR3 spans 13 residues. The CDR3 reads CASSLKGGSEAFF. CDR3 coding DNA: TGTGCCAGCAGCTTAAAAGGGGGCAGTGAAGCTTTCTTT.

In this sample, this clone turned up once. The rearrangement uses TRBV5-1 and TRBJ2-3; D possibly corresponds to TRBD2 (5 bases). CDR3 length equals 14 residues. V was clipped by 4 bases and J by 0 bases, with 9 bases between them. Germline lookup yields CDR1 SGHRS and CDR2 YFSETQ. The CDR3 loop reads CASSKGGSTDTQYF. DNA of the CDR3: TGCGCCAGCAGCAAAGGAGGTAGCACAGATACGCAGTATTTT.

The J gene is TRBJ2-1, the V gene TRBV9; 16 bases are a match to TRBD2. There are 19 residues in the CDR3. The V gene end was trimmed by 1 base and the J gene end by 0 bases; junction bases not matched to a gene: 4. The germline V gene has CDR1 SGDLS and CDR2 YYNGEE. The CDR3 loop reads CASSVKGLAGGSSYNEQFF. DNA for the CDR3: TGTGCCAGCAGCGTAAAGGGACTAGCGGGGGGGTCCTCCTACAATGAGCAGTTCTTC.

The chain links TRBV18 to TRBJ1-3; D ambiguous. The V and J ends lost 6 bases and 2 bases respectively, with 17 bases between them. Germline assignment: CDR1 KGHSH and CDR2 LQKENI. The CDR3 covers 16 residues. CDR3 DNA sequence: TGTGCCAGCTCCTTCGCCTCGGTGGAAGCTGGAAACACCATATATTTT. Its protein product is CASSFASVEAGNTIYF.

The chain has TRBV7-2 and TRBJ2-2, with D perhaps TRBD1 (6 bases). Trimming stripped 5 bases from V and 1 base from J, with 14 bases between. CDR3 size: 16 residues. Per germline, CDR1 SGHTA and CDR2 FQGNSA. The DNA for the CDR3 is TGTGCCAGCAGCCTTCTCGCGGACAGGAACACCGGGGAGCTGTTTTTT. Protein product: CASSLLADRNTGELFF. Full variable domain (rest looked up from reference TRBV7-2 and TRBJ2-2): GAGVSQSPSNKVTEKGKDVELRCDPISGHTALYWYRQSLGQGLEFLIYFQGNSAPDKSGLPSDRFSAERTGGSVSTLTIQRTQQEDSAVYLCASSLLADRNTGELFFGEGSRLTVL.

This clone showed up just a few times. CDR3 DNA sequence: TGCGCCAGCAGCACGGGACAGAGAAACACCGGGGAGCTGTTTTTT. Translation: CASSTGQRNTGELFF. This rearrangement joins TRBV5-1 to TRBJ2-2; 7 positions agree with TRBD1. CDR1 is SGHRS and CDR2 is YFSETQ in the germline V gene. The V segment lost 4 bases and the J segment 2 bases; nucleotides outside the gene matches: 5. The CDR3 runs to 15 residues. The full variable domain, rest sourced from reference TRBV5-1 and TRBJ2-2, is KAGVTQTPRYLIKTRGQQVTLSCSPISGHRSVSWYQQTPGQGLQFLFEYFSETQRNKGNFPGRFSGRQFSNSRSEMNVSTLELGDSALYLCASSTGQRNTGELFFGEGSRLTVL.

The chain recombines TRBV7-9 with TRBJ1-1, with D possibly TRBD1 on 5 matching bases. The CDR3 loop spans 14 amino acids. Trimming took 1 base from V and 7 from J, leaving 13 bases between them. Germline V gene data show CDR1 as SEHNR and CDR2 as FQNEAQ (reference sequence). CDR3 loop: CASSLGGGVGEAFF. CDR3 coding DNA: TGTGCCAGCAGCTTAGGTGGGGGTGTCGGTGAAGCTTTCTTT.

The chain links TRBV19 to TRBJ1-5; possible D gene TRBD1, 5 bases. Germline V gene sequence: CDR1 LNHDA, CDR2 SQIVND (reference sequence). Trimming removed 3 bases at V and 0 bases at J, with 12 bases between. This CDR3 comprises 16 residues. DNA of the CDR3: TGTGCCAGTAGTATGGGACGGTCCTTTAGCAATCAGCCCCAGCATTTT. It is translated as CASSMGRSFSNQPQHF.

This chain joins TRBV6-6 and TRBJ2-3; the match to TRBD2 covers 10 bases. This CDR3 is 15 amino acids long. Looked up from germline, CDR1 is MNHNY and CDR2 is SVGAGI (reference sequence). Losses at the gene ends were 6 bases for V and 2 bases for J; bases not matched to a gene: 5. CDR3 DNA sequence: TGTGCCAGCAGAGAAGGACTAGCGGACACAGATACGCAGTATTTT. Protein: CASREGLADTDTQYF.

This chain uses TRBV5-6 with TRBJ2-1; 9 nucleotides align to TRBD2. CDR3 size: 16 residues. Germline loops: CDR1 SGHDT, CDR2 YYEEEE. The V and J ends lost 6 bases and 2 bases, in that order; junction bases with no gene match: 9. The CDR3 here is CASIGSGGLAYNEQFF. DNA for the CDR3: TGTGCCAGCATTGGTAGCGGGGGTCTAGCCTACAATGAGCAGTTCTTC.

In its sample, this clone was seen once. This chain uses TRBV6-6 with TRBJ2-3; 8 bases are a match to TRBD1. The CDR3 loop spans 15 amino acids. V shed 4 bases and J 2 bases; nucleotides not matched to a gene: 5. The V gene's germline CDR1 is MNHNY and CDR2 SVGAGI (reference sequence). CDR3 sequence reads: CASSLSDRVTDTQYF. The CDR3 bases are TGTGCCAGCAGTTTGTCGGACAGGGTCACAGATACGCAGTATTTT.

This chain links TRBV7-9 with TRBJ2-5; TRBD1 aligns across 9 bases. CDR1 and CDR2 (germline): SEHNR, FQNEAQ (reference sequence). Losses at the gene ends were 5 bases for V and 4 bases for J; bases not matched to a gene: 8. The CDR3 covers 15 residues. The DNA for the CDR3 is TGTGCCAGCAGCCCGAGGACAGGGGTCGGAGAGACCCAGTACTTC. Its protein product is CASSPRTGVGETQYF.

The V gene is TRBV2, the J gene TRBJ2-7; perhaps TRBD2 as D (5 bases). This CDR3 contains 13 residues. Germline lookup yields CDR1 SNHLY and CDR2 FYNNEI. V gave up 5 bases and J gave up 4 bases, with 12 bases separating them. The CDR3 sequence is CASSFGIGYEQYF. The CDR3 bases are TGTGCCAGCAGTTTCGGGATTGGGTACGAGCAGTACTTC.

The V and J genes are TRBV30 and TRBJ2-1; tentatively, D is TRBD2 (7 bases). The CDR3 contains 15 residues. CDR1 is GTSNPN, CDR2 SVGIG, per germline (reference sequence). Trimming took off 2 bases at V and 5 bases at J, with 16 bases between the two ends. The CDR3 loop reads CAWSWDYQGNNEQFF. In nucleotides, the CDR3 is TGTGCCTGGAGTTGGGACTATCAGGGGAACAATGAGCAGTTCTTC.

This chain connects TRBV2 to TRBJ2-7; D may be TRBD1 (5 bases). Germline V gives CDR1 SNHLY, CDR2 FYNNEI. The CDR3 loop spans 14 amino acids. Trimming removed 6 bases from V and 0 bases from J, with 12 bases in between. The CDR3 nucleotides read TGTGCCAGCAGCCGACAGTTTAGCTCCTACGAGCAGTACGTC. Translating gives CASSRQFSSYEQYV.

By proportion, this clone is large. This chain uses TRBV9 with TRBJ2-3, with 13 bases fitting TRBD2. CDR3 length: 17 amino acids. V shed 3 bases and J 0 bases; nucleotides not matched to a gene: 4. The germline CDR1 and CDR2 sequences are SGDLS and YYNGEE. CDR3 region: CASSEGLAGASTDTQYF. CDR3 nucleotides: TGTGCCAGCAGCGAAGGACTAGCGGGAGCTAGCACAGATACGCAGTATTTT.

The chain joins TRBV9 to TRBJ1-4; D call uncertain. CDR1 and CDR2 from the germline V gene are SGDLS and YYNGEE. Trimming stripped 3 bases from V and 6 bases from J, with 15 bases between. This CDR3 has 15 amino acids. CDR3 in amino acids: CASSASPVADEKLFF. The CDR3 DNA reads TGTGCCAGCAGCGCCAGTCCAGTTGCGGATGAAAAACTGTTTTTT.

The gene calls are TRBV28 and TRBJ1-6; perhaps TRBD1 as D (6 bases). Between the trimmed V and J ends, which lost 6 bases and 6 bases, there was a span of 12 bases. Germline values: CDR1 MDHEN, CDR2 SYDVKM. The CDR3 is made up of 14 amino acids. The CDR3 DNA is TGTGCCAGCAGATATCAGGGGCTTAATTCACCCCTCCACTTT. Its translation is CASRYQGLNSPLHF.

The V call is TRBV6-6, the J call TRBJ2-7; D may be TRBD1 (5 bases). V lost 3 bases and J 6 bases, leaving 15 bases between the germline ends. Germline V gene sequence: CDR1 MNHNY, CDR2 SVGAGI (reference sequence). The CDR3 consists of 14 residues. The CDR3 spells CASSYRQGRSEQYF. As DNA, the CDR3 is TGTGCCAGCAGTTATCGGCAGGGTAGAAGCGAGCAGTACTTC.